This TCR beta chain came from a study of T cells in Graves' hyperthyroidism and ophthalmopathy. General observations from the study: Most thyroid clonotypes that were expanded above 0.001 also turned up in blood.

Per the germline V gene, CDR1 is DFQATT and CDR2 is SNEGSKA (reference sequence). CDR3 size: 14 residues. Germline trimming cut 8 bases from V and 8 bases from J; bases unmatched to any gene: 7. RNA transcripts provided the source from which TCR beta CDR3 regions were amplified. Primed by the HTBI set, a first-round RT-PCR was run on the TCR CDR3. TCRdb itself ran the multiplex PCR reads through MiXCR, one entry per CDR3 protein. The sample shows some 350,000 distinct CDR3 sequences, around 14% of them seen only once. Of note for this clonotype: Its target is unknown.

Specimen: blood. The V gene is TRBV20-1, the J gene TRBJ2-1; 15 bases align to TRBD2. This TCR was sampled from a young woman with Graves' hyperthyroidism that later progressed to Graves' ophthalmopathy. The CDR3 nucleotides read TGCAGTACCGGACTAGCGGGAGGGCCTGATGAGCAGTTCTTC. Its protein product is CSTGLAGGPDEQFF.